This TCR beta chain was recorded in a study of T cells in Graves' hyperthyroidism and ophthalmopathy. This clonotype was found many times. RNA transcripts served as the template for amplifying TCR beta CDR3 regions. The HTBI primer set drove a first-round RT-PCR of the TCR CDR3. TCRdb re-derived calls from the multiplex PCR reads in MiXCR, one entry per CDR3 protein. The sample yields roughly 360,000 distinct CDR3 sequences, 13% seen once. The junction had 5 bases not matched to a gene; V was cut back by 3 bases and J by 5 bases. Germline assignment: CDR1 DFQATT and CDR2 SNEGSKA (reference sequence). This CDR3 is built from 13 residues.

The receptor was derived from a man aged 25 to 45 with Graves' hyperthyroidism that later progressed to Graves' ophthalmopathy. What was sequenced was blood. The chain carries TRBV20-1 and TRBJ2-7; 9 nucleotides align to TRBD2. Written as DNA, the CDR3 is TGCAGTGCTAGGTCTAGCGGGGATCACGAGCAGTACTTC. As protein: CSARSSGDHEQYF.